This T cell receptor beta chain was identified during a study of cytomegalovirus exposure and HLA in healthy donors. Notes on this clone: Its specificity is not known.

Both 60 Vbeta primers and 13 Jbeta primers went into the PCR. Measured with immunoSEQ multiplex PCR; TCRdb has only the in-frame clones, and not every one. The sample holds roughly 54,000 clones; about 71% are singletons and the top ten take roughly 21%. Germline V gene sequence: CDR1 SGHTA, CDR2 FQGNSA. V lost 5 bases, J lost 5 bases, and 18 bases lay in between. The CDR3 extends over 15 amino acids. Findings and caveats of the study: Another analysis was done later, and it associated around 16,000 TCR beta sequences with HLA alleles at 0.05 false discovery rate.

This receptor was taken from an older woman in good health and CMV-seropositive. V usage is TRBV7-2 and J usage is TRBJ2-5, with D maybe TRBD1 (7 bases). Sample: PBMCs. CDR3 DNA: TGTGCCAGCAGCCAAGCAGGGGGGTTGGTGGAGACCCAGTACTTC. This encodes CASSQAGGLVETQYF.